A single sample is the source of the 10 T cell receptor beta chains below, sequenced in a study of radiation and T cells in renal cell carcinoma. Sequencing was performed with immunoSEQ multiplex PCR; in TCRdb, only in-frame clones are kept and a portion is missing. The data contain about 16,000 clones, about 50% of them singletons. Treatment: treatment-naive control, cytoreductive nephrectomy. This specimen was tumor tissue, taken from a patient whose treatment was nephrectomy without radiotherapy. The receptors originated from a man between 35 and 55 years old with renal cell carcinoma.

This chain links TRBV10-2 with TRBJ1-1; TRBD1 is a possible D gene (6 bases). Germline values: CDR1 WSHSY, CDR2 SAAADI. The CDR3 is 14 residues long. V lost 1 base to trimming and J lost 4 bases, with 10 bases between them. The CDR3 region is CASSELGGSTEAFF. The CDR3 region has the DNA TGCGCCAGCAGTGAGTTAGGGGGTTCCACTGAAGCTTTCTTT.

The chain uses TRBV7-3 and TRBJ1-1; D call uncertain. CDR3 size: 13 residues. Germline CDR1 reads SGHTA; CDR2 reads FQGTGA. Between the trimmed V and J ends, which lost 2 bases and 1 base, there was a span of 5 bases. This CDR3 reads CASSLRQNTEAFF. The CDR3 bases are TGTGCCAGCAGCTTACGACAGAACACTGAAGCTTTCTTT.

J is TRBJ1-4 and V is TRBV7-2, with TRBD1 matching over 7 bases. Germline V lookup: CDR1 SGHTA, CDR2 FQGNSA. This CDR3 has 13 residues. V lost 4 bases to trimming and J lost 8 bases; unmatched junction nucleotides: 4. This CDR3 reads CASSWGQPEKLFF. The CDR3 DNA reads as TGTGCCAGCAGCTGGGGACAGCCAGAAAAACTGTTTTTT.

This rearrangement joins TRBV10-2 to TRBJ2-3, with 8 bases matching TRBD2. With 0 bases clipped from V and 5 bases from J, the junction kept 7 bases outside the gene matches. In germline, CDR1 is WSHSY, CDR2 SAAADI. This CDR3 spans 16 amino acids. In nucleotides, the CDR3 is TGCGCCAGCAGTGAGTCATCTAGCGGGCCCGGAGATACGCAGTATTTT. As protein: CASSESSSGPGDTQYF.

This clone came up a few times. V gene TRBV6-6 combines with J gene TRBJ1-3; D might be TRBD1 (6 bases). The CDR3 loop spans 15 amino acids. Germline CDR1 MNHNY, CDR2 SVGAGI (reference sequence). V was cut by 6 bases and J by 2 bases, with 14 bases left in between. Written as DNA, the CDR3 is TGTGCCAGCAGCACAGGGATGTATGCTGGAAACACCATATATTTT. It specifies CASSTGMYAGNTIYF.

In its sample, this clone ranks as medium-sized. CDR3 in DNA: TGTGCCAGCAGCGGGGAAGGGGGTAATCAGCCCCAGCATTTT. Amino acids: CASSGEGGNQPQHF. J is TRBJ1-5 and V is TRBV21-1; TRBD1, the table's D call, was not compared with the DNA. TRBV21-1 is termed a pseudogene. The CDR3 spans 14 residues.

For this clone: At one of its ends the junction is not consistent with the germline gene, which may arise from a read error. The rearrangement links TRBV5-1 to TRBJ2-3; 9 bases are a match to TRBD2. Germline V gene sequence: CDR1 SGHRS, CDR2 YFSETQ. The length of the CDR3 is 17 residues. The CDR3 reads CARSLAGAGGPRDTQYF. DNA of the CDR3: TGCGCCCGCAGCTTGGCCGGGGCGGGGGGGCCGCGAGATACGCAGTATTTT.

The chain couples TRBV28 to TRBJ2-3, with no clear D. This CDR3 is built from 15 residues. Germline values: CDR1 MDHEN, CDR2 SYDVKM. The V gene lost 2 bases and the J gene lost 4 bases, with 13 bases spanning the gap. The CDR3 spells CASSLTGPSPDTQYF. CDR3 DNA sequence: TGTGCCAGCAGTTTAACGGGCCCCTCCCCAGATACGCAGTATTTT.

Only one count was recorded for this clone. The CDR3 sequence is CASSLGGGNYGYTF. Here the CDR3 DNA reads TGTGCCAGCAGCTTGGGGGGCGGAAACTATGGCTACACCTTC. The rearrangement links TRBV5-4 to TRBJ1-2; a weak D match, TRBD1 (5 bases). Trimming removed 0 bases at V and 2 bases at J, with 8 bases between. CDR3 length equals 14 residues. Germline lookup yields CDR1 SGHNT and CDR2 YYREEE (reference sequence).

The chain couples TRBV9 to TRBJ2-5; perhaps TRBD2 as D (5 bases). Germline CDR1 SGDLS, CDR2 YYNGEE. V gave up 4 bases and J gave up 5 bases, with 15 bases separating them. This CDR3 is 14 amino acids long. The CDR3 nucleotides are TGTGCCAGCAGCCCCTTCGGGGTGGAGGAGACCCAGTACTTC. Amino acid sequence: CASSPFGVEETQYF. Using reference TRBV9 and TRBJ2-5 for the parts outside the CDR3, the full variable domain is DSGVTQTPKHLITATGQRVTLRCSPRSGDLSVYWYQQSLDQGLQFLIQYYNGEERAKGNILERFSAQQFPDLHSELNLSSLELGDSALYFCASSPFGVEETQYFGPGTRLLVL.